This entry features one T cell receptor beta chain sequence. Its cognate antigen is unknown. The CDR3 consists of 13 residues. CDR1 MNHEY and CDR2 SMNVEV come from the germline V gene (reference sequence). V lost 6 bases to trimming and J lost 4 bases; unmatched junction nucleotides: 6. When the RNA was reverse transcribed, random hexamers were used with an input of 0.5 to 1 ug. In TCRdb, the immunoSEQ multiplex PCR reads were re-called with MiXCR into one record per CDR3 protein. The repertoire consists of about 240,000 distinct CDR3 sequences, with about 95% occurring once and the leading ten covering approximately 0.1%. The entry originates in a study of CD8 T cells in Susac syndrome. General study findings and limits: Individuals included in the TCR sequencing and HLA analysis were acknowledged by the study to be relatively few in number.

The chain uses TRBV27 and TRBJ2-7; 7 bases align to TRBD1. The sequence was collected from a human donor with Susac syndrome. Sequenced sample: CD4+ T cells from PBMCs. The CDR3 sequence is CASRAGGRYEQYF. In nucleotides, the CDR3 is TGTGCCAGCAGGGCAGGGGGAAGGTACGAGCAGTACTTC.